This T cell receptor (beta chain) derives from a study of cytomegalovirus exposure and HLA in healthy donors. Background on the study: Genotyping showed 81% of fewer than 500 donors falling in the Caucasian-associated ancestry cluster.

In the PCR, 60 Vbeta and 13 Jbeta primers were used. Sequenced by immunoSEQ multiplex PCR; TCRdb stores in-frame clones only, minus some. The repertoire holds under 250,000 clones, with approximately 82% as singletons. The germline V gene encodes CDR1 SNHLY and CDR2 FYNNEI. The CDR3 spans 15 residues. V was pared by 3 bases and J by 0 bases, with 2 bases of the junction left unmatched. Material for sequencing was PBMCs. This receptor was taken from a male donor in good health and CMV-seronegative. This sequence joins TRBV2 and TRBJ2-1; 7 positions agree with TRBD2. This chain's CDR3 is CASSDERGSYNEQFF. The CDR3 DNA reads as TGTGCCAGCAGTGACGAGCGGGGCTCCTACAATGAGCAGTTCTTC.